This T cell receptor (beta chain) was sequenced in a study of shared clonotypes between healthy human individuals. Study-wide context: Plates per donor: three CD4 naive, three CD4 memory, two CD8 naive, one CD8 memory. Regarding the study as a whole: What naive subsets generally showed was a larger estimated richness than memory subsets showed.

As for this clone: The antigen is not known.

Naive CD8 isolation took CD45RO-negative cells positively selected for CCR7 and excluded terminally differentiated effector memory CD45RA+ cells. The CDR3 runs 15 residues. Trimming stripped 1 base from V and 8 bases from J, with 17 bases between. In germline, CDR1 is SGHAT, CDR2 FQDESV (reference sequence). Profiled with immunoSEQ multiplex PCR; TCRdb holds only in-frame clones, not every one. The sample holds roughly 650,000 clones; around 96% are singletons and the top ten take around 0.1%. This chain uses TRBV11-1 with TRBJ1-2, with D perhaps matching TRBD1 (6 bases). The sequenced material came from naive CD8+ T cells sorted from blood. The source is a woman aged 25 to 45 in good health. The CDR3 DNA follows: TGTGCCAGCAGCTTAGGTGCGGGGGCCGGGCTGGGCTACACCTTC. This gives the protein CASSLGAGAGLGYTF.